The 4 T cell receptor beta chains given below trace back to one sample, sequenced in a study of neoadjuvant nivolumab and ipilimumab in lung cancer. Repertoires were generated with immunoSEQ multiplex PCR, while TCRdb's copy carries only in-frame clones and drops some. The sample contains a few thousand clones, around three quarters of which appear only once. The material was peripheral blood, obtained after neoadjuvant nivolumab, alone or with ipilimumab, at or shortly before surgery. The receptors originated from an adult with non-small cell lung cancer.

The chain couples TRBV9 to TRBJ1-2; 7 nucleotides line up with TRBD1. Germline CDR1 is SGDLS and CDR2 is YYNGEE. The CDR3 totals 14 residues. V lost 4 bases and J lost 4; bases outside the gene matches: 7. CDR3 DNA: TGTGCCAGCAGCCCCTCGGGGACAGCCTATGGCTACACCTTC. Translating it yields CASSPSGTAYGYTF.

The V gene is TRBV2, the J gene TRBJ1-5, with D unclear. This CDR3 is 14 amino acids long. V was cut by 4 bases and J by 4 bases, with 11 bases left in between. Germline CDR1 is SNHLY and CDR2 is FYNNEI. CDR3 nucleotides: TGTGCCAGCAGTGCCCAGTCGGATAATCAGCCCCAGCATTTT. It specifies CASSAQSDNQPQHF.

This clone has more than one count but fewer than ten. The V call is TRBV5-4, the J call TRBJ2-1; a possible D gene is TRBD2 (5 bases). Germline lookup yields CDR1 SGHNT and CDR2 YYREEE (reference sequence). V lost 0 bases to trimming and J lost 2 bases, with 18 bases between them. The CDR3 is made up of 18 amino acids. CDR3: CASSLGGVRARTYNEQFF. The DNA of the CDR3 is TGTGCCAGCAGCTTGGGGGGAGTGCGGGCCCGAACCTACAATGAGCAGTTCTTC.

V is TRBV7-9 and J is TRBJ1-1; TRBD1 agrees at 7 bases. The CDR3 spans 14 residues. CDR1 SEHNR and CDR2 FQNEAQ come from the germline V gene (reference sequence). V trimming: 5 bases; J trimming: 8 bases; junction bases outside the gene matches: 11. The CDR3 is CASSPGRQGSEAFF. CDR3 DNA: TGTGCCAGCAGCCCGGGAAGACAGGGCTCGGAAGCTTTCTTT.